This T cell receptor (beta chain) was profiled in a study of beta chain features in type 1 diabetes. Since all of the isolated RNA was reverse transcribed, expressed TCRB transcripts were what got sequenced. Using immunoSEQ multiplex PCR, the repertoire was profiled, and TCRdb retains in-frame clones only, with some absent. The table shows about 360,000 clones, with roughly 12% occurring only once. Trimming cost V 4 bases and J 5 bases, with 11 bases left between them. Per the germline V gene, CDR1 is SGHDN and CDR2 is FVKESK. The CDR3 has 13 residues. The material sequenced was naive CD4+ T cells from blood. The chain is built from TRBV14 and TRBJ1-1; D is ambiguous. The sequence came from a man aged 18 to 30 in good health. The CDR3 nucleotides are TGTGCCAGCAGCCCCTTGCGAGCAACTGAAGCTTTCTTT. Translation: CASSPLRATEAFF. Full variable domain (rest looked up from reference TRBV14 and TRBJ1-1): EAGVTQFPSHSVIEKGQTVTLRCDPISGHDNLYWYRRVMGKEIKFLLHFVKESKQDESGMPNNRFLAERTGGTYSTLKVQPAELEDSGVYFCASSPLRATEAFFGQGTRLTVV.